The source of this T cell receptor beta chain is a study of OX40 agonist ivuxolimab in advanced cancers. Overall study context: Partial responses occurred in Three dose-escalation patients, one with hepatocellular carcinoma and two with cutaneous melanoma.

TCRdb keeps only in-frame clones here, not all; method: immunoSEQ multiplex PCR. Among 53,000 or so clones listed, over 90% were seen once. This CDR3 has 14 amino acids. Per the germline V gene, CDR1 is LNHDA and CDR2 is SQIVND (reference sequence). The V end was cut by 5 bases, the J end by 0 bases, with 11 bases between. The gene calls are TRBV19 and TRBJ2-7, with a tentative D call TRBD2 (6 bases). The TCR sequence derives from an adult with an advanced solid tumor such as melanoma, head and neck, liver or kidney cancer. Here the sequenced sample was CD4+ or CD8+ T cells sorted from blood, taken in a trial of the OX40 agonist ivuxolimab. The CDR3 region has the DNA TGTGCCAGTAGTGCGGGACTTAACTCCTACGAGCAGTACTTC. As protein: CASSAGLNSYEQYF.